The text below deals with one T cell receptor (beta chain). As originally analysed: Amplification with reference gene primers provided the estimates of nucleated cell counts. The table came from immunoSEQ multiplex PCR; TCRdb's copy has only in-frame clones and leaves some out. V, J and clone size reflect that table, while D and trimming were determined from the DNA. The table lists around 300,000 clones, 80% to 90% of them singletons. The length of the CDR3 is 18 residues. Germline CDR1 and CDR2: SGHRS and YFSETQ. V lost 0 bases, J lost 8 bases, and 16 bases stayed unmatched. The data derive from a study of blood T cell repertoires in COVID-19. Study in general: Collection of acute and convalescent COVID-19 samples took place in the United States, Italy and Spain. Sample material is recorded as cDNA or gDNA derived from T cells, B-cell-depleted T cells, or PBMCs.

Sequenced input: peripheral blood. The TCR was taken from a man aged 25-45 years with active or convalescent COVID-19. The chain joins TRBV5-1 to TRBJ2-1; 8 bases are a match to TRBD1. The CDR3 region is CASSLARTGQYGWDEQFF. CDR3 nucleotides: TGCGCCAGCAGCTTGGCCAGGACAGGGCAGTATGGCTGGGATGAGCAGTTCTTC.